The rows below give T cell receptor beta chains drawn from one sample of a study of blood T cell repertoires in COVID-19. Only in-frame clones appear in the TCRdb table, and some are missing; sequencing was by immunoSEQ multiplex PCR. In the table there are fewer than 120,000 clones, 65% to 90% of which are singletons. Source material: peripheral blood. Receptors originate from a woman aged 55-70 years with acute or convalescent COVID-19. The CDR3 runs from the conserved cysteine through the conserved F or W. A D gene is named only where the DNA matches it firmly. Expanded clones get a size class; other rows say once, few or many, or leave the size out.

D gene	V gene	J gene	clone size	CDR3 protein
TRBD1	TRBV24-1	TRBJ1-2	NA	CATEPGTVDYGYTF
NA	TRBV4-3	TRBJ1-2	NA	CASSQDLGARSYTF
TRBD1	TRBV11-1	TRBJ1-4	NA	CASRSTGGVDEKLFF
TRBD2	TRBV10-3	TRBJ2-5	once	CAISGKAERRGEETQYF
TRBD1	TRBV7-9	TRBJ2-2	once	CASKRPGQGVIGELFF
NA	TRBV9	TRBJ1-6	NA	CASSSGDGNSPLHF
NA	TRBV28	TRBJ1-4	NA	CASTTGAQTNEKLFF
NA	TRBV9	TRBJ1-4	NA	CASSVEGGIAPFEKLFF
TRBD2	TRBV6-8	TRBJ2-3	NA	CASSYESSGGYTDTQYF
NA	TRBV9	TRBJ2-2	NA	CASSSSYTGVELFF
TRBD1	TRBV19	TRBJ1-1	NA	CASRAQGAGTEAFF
TRBD1	TRBV3-1/TRBV3-2	TRBJ2-7	once	CASSLRDRASEQYF
TRBD1	TRBV4-2	TRBJ2-7	NA	CASSPLGTGGDDEQYF
TRBD1	TRBV7-2	TRBJ2-1	NA	CASSFYGTGERNEQFF
NA	TRBV27	TRBJ1-2	few	CASSLSHRDPYGYTF
TRBD1	TRBV9	TRBJ1-6	once	CASSGQYNSPLHF
TRBD1	TRBV11-3	TRBJ2-1	NA	CASRPGTGVYEQFF
NA	TRBV11-2	TRBJ2-5	NA	CASSLPSQETQYF
TRBD1	TRBV5-1	TRBJ2-1	NA	CASSLSGQGATEQFF
TRBD2	TRBV30	TRBJ2-5	NA	CAWSAGLAEETQYF
NA	TRBV12-3/TRBV12-4	TRBJ1-5	NA	CASSLWGVQPQHF
NA	TRBV7-9	TRBJ1-2	NA	CASSLEFAALGGYTF
TRBD1	TRBV6-1	TRBJ1-3	NA	CASSALKGGTGASGNTIYF
NA	TRBV6-5	TRBJ2-1	NA	CASSFNGVRNEQFF
TRBD2	TRBV5-1	TRBJ2-7	NA	CASSLVASGGPSVYEQYF
NA	TRBV9	TRBJ2-3	few	CASSSPSRQADPHTQYF
TRBD2	TRBV27	TRBJ2-1	NA	CASTLYSGVTGQFF
NA	TRBV28	TRBJ1-2	NA	CASKGEGYTF
NA	TRBV5-1	TRBJ2-3	NA	CASSLAATRGADTQYF
TRBD1	TRBV11-2	TRBJ1-1	NA	CASSGTGGNTEAFF
NA	TRBV7-2	TRBJ1-1	NA	CASSFSGGLNTEAFF
TRBD2	TRBV3-1/TRBV3-2	TRBJ2-1	NA	CASSLGTSGGCFF
NA	TRBV6-6	TRBJ1-6	NA	CASRSSYNSPLHF
TRBD1	TRBV28	TRBJ1-1	NA	CASSWGTANTEAFF
NA	TRBV4-3	TRBJ1-2	few	CASSQDREGGGYTF
NA	TRBV7-2	TRBJ2-1	NA	CASSLWSGVVRYEQFF
NA	TRBV4-3	TRBJ1-6	NA	CASRSVAYGAPLHF
TRBD2	TRBV7-2	TRBJ2-5	NA	CASSLGGGSSGLQETQYF
NA	TRBV5-1	TRBJ1-6	NA	CASSLDGRTATGNSPLHF
NA	TRBV7-3	TRBJ2-1	NA	CASSLTGDTYNEQFF
NA	TRBV11-2	TRBJ2-7	NA	CASSFNSHEQYF
NA	TRBV5-1	TRBJ1-5	NA	CASSPRDQPQHF
TRBD2	TRBV7-3	TRBJ2-1	NA	CASSLIPSGVGSYNEQFF
TRBD2	TRBV24-1	TRBJ2-3	NA	CATSDQWRGGQTDTQYF
NA	TRBV7-2	TRBJ2-4	NA	CASSLAGGRNIQYF
TRBD1	TRBV30	TRBJ1-6	NA	CAWSRDRNSPLHF
NA	TRBV2	TRBJ1-2	once	CASSDAGAYGYTF
TRBD1	TRBV5-1	TRBJ1-1	NA	CASSLVTGGDEAFF